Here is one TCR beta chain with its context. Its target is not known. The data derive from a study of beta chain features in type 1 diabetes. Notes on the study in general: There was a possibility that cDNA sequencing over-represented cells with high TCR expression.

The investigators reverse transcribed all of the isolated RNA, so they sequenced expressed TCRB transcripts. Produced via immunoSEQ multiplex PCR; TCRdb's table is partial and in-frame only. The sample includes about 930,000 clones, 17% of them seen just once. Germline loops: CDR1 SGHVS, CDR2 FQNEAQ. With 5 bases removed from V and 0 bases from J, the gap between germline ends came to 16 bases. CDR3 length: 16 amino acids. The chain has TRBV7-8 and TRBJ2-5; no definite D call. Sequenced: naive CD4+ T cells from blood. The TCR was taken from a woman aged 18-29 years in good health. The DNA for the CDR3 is TGTGCCAGCAGCCCCGTTCGGCGCTTGTACCAAGAGACCCAGTACTTC. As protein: CASSPVRRLYQETQYF.